The 3 T cell receptor beta chains below were found in one sample sequenced in a study of blood T cell repertoires in COVID-19. Repertoires were generated with immunoSEQ multiplex PCR, while TCRdb's copy carries only in-frame clones and drops some. The data contain fewer than 250,000 clones, 85% to 90% of them singletons. The sample taken for sequencing was peripheral blood. Receptors were obtained from a man younger than 45 with COVID-19, enrolled during active disease.

The V gene is TRBV24-1, the J gene TRBJ1-2, with 7 bases fitting TRBD1. Germline values: CDR1 KGHDR, CDR2 SFDVKD. After removal of 6 bases from V and 6 bases from J, the junction contained 15 bases not matched to a gene. This CDR3 region has 16 residues. The CDR3 loop reads CATSPEQGGARDGYTF. For the CDR3, the DNA is TGTGCCACCAGTCCAGAACAAGGGGGCGCGAGGGATGGCTACACCTTC.

The chain carries TRBV5-1 and TRBJ1-4, with D possibly being TRBD1 (5 bases). The CDR3 spans 16 residues. The V end was cut by 4 bases, the J end by 5 bases, with 18 bases between. Per germline, CDR1 SGHRS and CDR2 YFSETQ. The CDR3 spells CASSHGGSWVNEKLFF. In DNA form, the CDR3 reads TGCGCCAGCAGCCACGGGGGTTCCTGGGTGAATGAAAAACTGTTTTTT.

This clone was seen a single time. The rearrangement joins TRBV7-9 to TRBJ2-7; 7 bases align to TRBD1. The CDR3 has 17 residues. After removal of 6 bases from V and 0 bases from J, the junction contained 14 bases not matched to a gene. Per the germline V gene, CDR1 is SEHNR and CDR2 is FQNEAQ (reference sequence). CDR3 bases: TGTGCCAGCAGACGGCTATTGACAGGGCAGGGCTCCTACGAGCAGTACTTC. Its translation is CASRRLLTGQGSYEQYF.